The 28 T cell receptor beta chains listed next were all sequenced from one sample in a study of response to subunit inactivated influenza vaccine. TCRdb used MiXCR to reprocess the RT-PCR reads, holding one entry per CDR3 protein. The data show about 500,000 distinct CDR3 sequences, less than 7.5% seen once. Material: PBMCs from blood, obtained 23 months after vaccination. Receptors originate from a man aged 50 to 69 who received an inactivated influenza vaccine.

This clonotype was counted a few times. This rearrangement joins TRBV10-3 to TRBJ1-1; D ambiguous. CDR1 is ENHRY and CDR2 is SYGVKD in the germline V gene. The CDR3 is 12 amino acids. V was pared by 7 bases and J by 1 base, with 7 bases between. The CDR3 DNA reads TGTGCCATCAAGAGGAAGAACACTGAAGCTTTCTTT. Amino acid sequence: CAIKRKNTEAFF.

A word on this clonotype: This sequence may be a read error, since a much larger clone differs from it by one base. The chain employs TRBV3-1 and TRBJ2-6, with 8 bases that match TRBD1. The CDR3 runs to 15 residues. Germline V CDR1 and CDR2: LGHDT, YNNKEL (reference sequence). The chain's CDR3 is CASSQAHRGAKVLTF. CDR3 DNA sequence: TGTGCCAGCAGCCAAGCTCACAGGGGGGCCAAGGTCCTGACTTTC.

This clonotype appeared many times. The chain is built from TRBV27 and TRBJ1-1; D might be TRBD1 (5 bases). V lost 2 bases to trimming and J lost 8 bases, with 9 bases between them. The CDR3 totals 12 residues. Germline-derived CDR1 and CDR2 are MNHEY and SMNVEV (reference sequence). CDR3 bases: TGTGCCAGCAGTTTAATCGGGGGGGAAGCTTTCTTT. Protein product: CASSLIGGEAFF.

The chain employs TRBV5-1 and TRBJ2-5, with a possible D match to TRBD1 (5 bases). Trimming cost V 1 base and J 3 bases, with 13 bases left between them. Per the germline V gene, CDR1 is SGHRS and CDR2 is YFSETQ. This CDR3 spans 15 amino acids. CDR3 DNA: TGCGCCAGCAGCTTGAATCTGCAGGGTGAAGAGACCCAGTACTTC. This sequence encodes CASSLNLQGEETQYF.

This clonotype was detected a few times. J is TRBJ2-1 and V is TRBV14; 7 nucleotides align to TRBD2. Germline V lookup: CDR1 SGHDN, CDR2 FVKESK. Trimming removed 8 bases from V and 6 bases from J; junction bases left unmatched: 16. CDR3 size: 16 residues. The CDR3 bases are TGTGCCAGCGGCCCCCTGGGAGGGAAATCCCTCAATGAGCAGTTCTTC. Its translation is CASGPLGGKSLNEQFF.

V gene TRBV20-1 combines with J gene TRBJ2-5; TRBD1 might be the D (5 bases). Germline CDR1 and CDR2: DFQATT and SNEGSKA (reference sequence). The ends were cut back, 1 base at V and 5 bases at J, with 11 bases in the middle. This CDR3 is 13 amino acids long. CDR3 sequence reads: CSARGPGQETQYF. The CDR3 DNA sequence: TGCAGTGCTAGAGGTCCAGGGCAGGAGACCCAGTACTTC.

This clonotype was recorded at least ten times. The rearrangement joins TRBV29-1 to TRBJ2-5, with TRBD2 matching 7 bases. The CDR3 has 13 amino acids. The germline CDR1 and CDR2 sequences are SQVTM and ANQGSEA. Trimming took 5 bases from V and 5 from J; bases not matched to a gene: 8. The CDR3 here is CSVSASGFETQYF. The CDR3, as DNA: TGCAGCGTTTCCGCTAGCGGTTTCGAGACCCAGTACTTC.

This clonotype was seen repeatedly, ten times or more. V is TRBV28 and J is TRBJ1-5, with 11 nucleotides matching TRBD1. CDR1 MDHEN and CDR2 SYDVKM come from the germline V gene. The CDR3 contains 15 residues. V dropped 5 bases and J dropped 5; count of bases not matched to a gene: 5. CDR3 amino acids: CASSLGTGGYQPQHF. The CDR3 bases are TGTGCCAGCAGTCTAGGGACAGGGGGGTATCAGCCCCAGCATTTT.

This clonotype was seen a few times. The chain joins TRBV12-3 or TRBV12-4 to TRBJ2-7; 9 bases are a match to TRBD1. V trimming: 6 bases; J trimming: 3 bases; junction bases outside the gene matches: 6. This CDR3 has 14 residues. CDR3 protein: CASRAGQGVYEQYF. The CDR3 coding sequence is TGTGCCAGCAGAGCGGGACAGGGAGTCTACGAGCAGTACTTC.

There are a few counts of this clonotype. This CDR3 reads CASSPAQGRDEETQYF. The CDR3 DNA is TGTGCCAGCAGCCCCGCCCAGGGCCGGGACGAGGAGACCCAGTACTTC. The genes are TRBV14 and TRBJ2-5; the D call may be TRBD1 or TRBD2 (5 bases each). Trimming removed 4 bases at V and 5 bases at J, with 20 bases between. CDR3 length equals 16 residues. Germline CDR1 is SGHDN and CDR2 is FVKESK.

This clonotype has at least ten counts. The V and J genes are TRBV6-5 and TRBJ2-1; D unclear. The CDR3 spans 13 residues. Germline CDR1 and CDR2: MNHEY and SVGAGI. Trimming took 2 bases from V and 5 from J, leaving 7 bases between them. In nucleotides, the CDR3 is TGTGCCAGCAGTTACCTCGGGCACAATGAGCAGTTCTTC. Protein: CASSYLGHNEQFF.

This clonotype appeared a few times. V and J are TRBV10-3 and TRBJ2-2, with a weak D call TRBD1 (5 bases). The ends were cut back, 2 bases at V and 6 bases at J, with 7 bases in the middle. CDR3 size: 13 residues. CDR1 is ENHRY, CDR2 SYGVKD, per germline. The CDR3 nucleotides read TGTGCCATCAGTGAGGCAGGGTCCGGGGAGCTGTTTTTT. This gives the protein CAISEAGSGELFF.

This clonotype has more than one count but fewer than ten. The chain uses TRBV10-3 and TRBJ1-1; D call uncertain. The CDR3 is 14 amino acids. The germline CDR1 and CDR2 sequences are ENHRY and SYGVKD. V dropped 2 bases and J dropped 3 bases, with 10 bases sitting between them. The CDR3 nucleotides are TGTGCCATCAGTGAGACTAACACGGACACTGAAGCTTTCTTT. Translation: CAISETNTDTEAFF.

Only a few counts were recorded for this clonotype. This chain uses TRBV6-2 or TRBV6-3 with TRBJ2-1; 7 nucleotides line up with TRBD1. Germline CDR1 and CDR2: MNHEY and SVGEGT. The ends lost 0 bases at V and 1 base at J; junction bases unmatched: 3. There are 16 residues in the CDR3. CDR3 DNA sequence: TGTGCCAGCAGTTACTCGACAGGGTTATCCTACAATGAGCAGTTCTTC. This gives the protein CASSYSTGLSYNEQFF.

This clonotype was picked up many times. The V gene is TRBV3-1, the J gene TRBJ2-7, with unresolved D. The V and J ends lost 3 bases and 3 bases respectively, with 6 bases between them. The CDR3 is 12 residues long. CDR1 and CDR2 (germline): LGHDT, YNNKEL (reference sequence). The CDR3 spells CASSQMSYEQYF. The DNA of the CDR3 is TGTGCCAGCAGCCAGATGAGCTACGAGCAGTACTTC.

This clonotype was observed at least ten times. V usage is TRBV11-2 and J usage is TRBJ2-7; 12 bases match TRBD2. CDR3 size: 15 residues. The V and J ends lost 5 bases and 3 bases, in that order; junction bases with no gene match: 5. Germline CDR1 and CDR2: SGHAT and FQNNGV. The CDR3 coding sequence is TGTGCCAGCAGCCAGACTAGCGGGAGAGTCTACGAGCAGTACTTC. Translating it yields CASSQTSGRVYEQYF.

V gene TRBV12-3 or TRBV12-4 combines with J gene TRBJ2-3, with D tentatively TRBD2 (5 bases). The CDR3 is 18 amino acids. V shed 2 bases and J shed 0 bases, with 18 bases lying between them. The CDR3 protein is CASSLLARGLTSTDTQYF. The CDR3 region has the DNA TGTGCCAGCAGTTTATTAGCGAGAGGACTGACTAGCACAGATACGCAGTATTTT.

This clonotype was observed many times. One base away lies a much larger clone, so this may be a sequencing read error. This chain connects TRBV10-3 to TRBJ2-2; TRBD2 might be the D (5 bases). Germline V gene lookup returns CDR1 ENHRY and CDR2 SYGVKD. Trimming removed 10 bases from V and 6 bases from J, with 6 bases in between. The length of the CDR3 is 10 residues. For the CDR3, the DNA is TGTGCCAGCGGGTCCGGGGAGCTGTTTTTT. This translates into CASGSGELFF.

The rearrangement links TRBV7-2 to TRBJ2-1, with a weak D call TRBD2 (5 bases). With 5 bases removed from V and 5 bases from J, the gap between germline ends came to 16 bases. Per germline, CDR1 SGHTA and CDR2 FQGNSA. This CDR3 has 15 residues. CDR3 nucleotide sequence: TGTGCCAGCAGCCCCCTTCGGGGATCCAACAATGAGCAGTTCTTC. Amino acid sequence: CASSPLRGSNNEQFF. Supplemented by reference TRBV7-2 and TRBJ2-1, the full variable domain reads GAGVSQSPSNKVTEKGKDVELRCDPISGHTALYWYRQSLGQGLEFLIYFQGNSAPDKSGLPSDRFSAERTGGSVSTLTIQRTQQEDSAVYLCASSPLRGSNNEQFFGPGTRLTVL.

This clonotype was counted many times. This sequence joins TRBV6-2 or TRBV6-3 and TRBJ2-3; 8 bases agree with TRBD1. Trimming removed 7 bases from V and 2 bases from J; junction bases left unmatched: 5. In germline, CDR1 is MNHEY, CDR2 SVGEGT. This CDR3 spans 14 amino acids. The CDR3 is CASNRDRSTDTQYF. The CDR3 DNA reads TGTGCCAGCAACCGGGACAGGTCCACAGATACGCAGTATTTT.

The chain recombines TRBV7-2 with TRBJ2-1; 7 bases match TRBD2. CDR1 is SGHTA and CDR2 is FQGNSA in the germline V gene. V lost 6 bases, J lost 0 bases, and 5 bases stayed unmatched. CDR3 length equals 15 residues. CDR3 amino acids: CASSKSSGSYNEQFF. CDR3 coding DNA: TGTGCCAGCAGTAAATCTAGCGGCTCCTACAATGAGCAGTTCTTC.

This clonotype was detected ten times or more. This sequence joins TRBV4-1 and TRBJ1-2; D ambiguous. Trimming took 3 bases from V and 0 from J, leaving 11 bases between them. Germline V gene lookup returns CDR1 MGHRA and CDR2 YSYEKL. The CDR3 has 15 residues. CDR3 in amino acids: CASSQQQSSNYGYTF. In nucleotides, the CDR3 is TGCGCCAGCAGCCAGCAACAGAGCTCTAACTATGGCTACACCTTC.

The sample holds many counts of this clonotype. The chain couples TRBV7-8 to TRBJ2-1; 7 bases line up with TRBD1. The CDR3 runs to 15 residues. After removal of 4 bases from V and 1 base from J, the junction contained 4 bases not matched to a gene. In germline, CDR1 is SGHVS, CDR2 FQNEAQ. The chain's CDR3 is CASSSGQLSYNEQFF. DNA of the CDR3: TGTGCCAGCAGCTCGGGACAGCTATCCTACAATGAGCAGTTCTTC.

This chain uses TRBV4-3 with TRBJ1-2; D is possibly TRBD1 (5 bases). CDR1 and CDR2 from the germline V gene are LGHNA and YSLEER. V lost 0 bases to trimming and J lost 3 bases, with 14 bases between them. The CDR3 spans 16 residues. CDR3 sequence: CASSQDHYRSYYGYTF. In DNA, the CDR3 is TGCGCCAGCAGCCAAGATCACTACAGGAGCTACTATGGCTACACCTTC.

In its sample, this clonotype was seen a few times. The rearrangement uses TRBV20-1 and TRBJ1-5, with D uncertain. V was shortened by 1 base and J by 6 bases, with 22 bases between the two germline ends. In germline, CDR1 is DFQATT, CDR2 SNEGSKA (reference sequence). The CDR3 is 17 residues long. CDR3 sequence: CSARAHLGSGFTQPQHF. CDR3 coding DNA: TGCAGTGCTAGAGCCCATTTAGGGTCGGGGTTCACTCAGCCCCAGCATTTT.

In this sample, this clonotype turned up a few times. Written as DNA, the CDR3 is TGTGCCAGCAGCTCCCGGGGCCGGAATCAGCCCCAGCATTTT. Its protein product is CASSSRGRNQPQHF. J is TRBJ1-5 and V is TRBV7-9; a weak D match, TRBD1 (5 bases). The CDR3 covers 14 residues. CDR1 and CDR2 from the germline V gene are SEHNR and FQNEAQ (reference sequence). V was shortened by 4 bases and J by 4 bases, with 11 bases between the two germline ends.

Details on this clonotype: A much larger clone sits a single nucleotide away, making a read error possible. V usage is TRBV10-3 and J usage is TRBJ2-3; D may be TRBD2 (6 bases). Germline lookup yields CDR1 ENHRY and CDR2 SYGVKD. The CDR3 has 14 residues. CDR3 region: CATSWRGTTDPQYF. The CDR3 DNA reads as TGTGCCACTAGCTGGCGGGGAACCACAGATCCGCAGTATTTT.

CDR3 DNA sequence: TGTGCCAGCTCACCATCTGGCGGGAGTAGGTACGAGCAGTACTTC. It encodes CASSPSGGSRYEQYF. The chain couples TRBV18 to TRBJ2-7; 7 bases are a match to TRBD2. The germline V gene has CDR1 KGHSH and CDR2 LQKENI. There are 15 residues in the CDR3. The J segment lost 4 bases and the V segment lost 2 bases, leaving 8 bases of the junction unmatched.